This entry lists 29 T cell receptor beta chains sequenced from one sample in a study of circulating CD8 cells and anti-PD-1 response in melanoma (dated by TCRdb to the early 2020s). A BD FACSAria II cell sorter was used to sort four subsets, defined by PD-1 and/or TIGIT, from live CD3+CD8+TCRalphabeta+ cells. Sequencing instrument: NextSeq 500. The QIAseq Immune Repertoire RNA Library Kit, Human TCR Panel, was used to prepare TCR libraries from around 14 ng of total RNA. Starting from the raw public reads, TCRdb applied fastp trimming at Q25, assembled clones with MiXCR and retained in-frame beta chains. Rows merge per CDR3 protein into single entries with the most common DNA and genes. Counted in this sample were a few hundred distinct CDR3 sequences; 4.5% to 6% of them appeared once. The ten most abundant clones make up less than 40% of the sample. The sample consisted of CD8+ T cells from PBMCs, taken at baseline or after one month of anti-PD-1 therapy (not recorded which). The receptors shown here come from a human donor with melanoma.

This clonotype is classed as large. CDR3 region: CASSPTGTSYNEQFF. DNA for the CDR3: TGTGCCAGTAGTCCTACAGGGACTTCCTACAATGAGCAGTTCTTC. The chain recombines TRBV19 with TRBJ2-1; either TRBD1 or TRBD2 may supply D (6 bases each). The V end was cut by 5 bases, the J end by 1 base, with 12 bases between. This CDR3 contains 15 residues. Germline V gene sequence: CDR1 LNHDA, CDR2 SQIVND (reference sequence).

This clonotype is medium-sized by share. V and J are TRBV27 and TRBJ1-4; 10 bases line up with TRBD1. Germline V gene data show CDR1 as MNHEY and CDR2 as SMNVEV (reference sequence). J gave up 6 bases and V 0 bases, and 7 bases lay outside the gene matches. This CDR3 comprises 17 residues. The CDR3 coding sequence is TGTGCCAGCAGTTTATCCCGGGACAGGGGAGTTCATGAAAAACTGTTTTTT. It specifies CASSLSRDRGVHEKLFF.

The rearrangement links TRBV2 to TRBJ2-7; D is uncertain. Trimming stripped 3 bases from V and 3 bases from J, with 15 bases between. The CDR3 sequence is 15 residues long. Germline CDR1 reads SNHLY; CDR2 reads FYNNEI. The CDR3 DNA sequence: TGTGCCAGCAGTGAGGTGGCAGGCGCTCTCTACGAGCAGTACTTC. As protein: CASSEVAGALYEQYF.

This clonotype is large by share. The rearrangement links TRBV25-1 to TRBJ2-7, with D perhaps being TRBD1 or TRBD2 (5 bases each). V lost 4 bases to trimming and J lost 2 bases, with 15 bases between them. The CDR3 is 15 residues long. The V gene's germline CDR1 is MGHDK and CDR2 SYGVNS. Here the CDR3 reads CASSATGTRPYEQYF. The CDR3 DNA sequence: TGTGCCAGCAGTGCAACCGGGACGCGTCCCTACGAGCAGTACTTC.

By share, this clonotype ranks as large. An end of the junction does not agree with germline; a read error may underlie this. The chain recombines TRBV4-3 with TRBJ1-2; possibly TRBD1 for D (5 bases). The germline gives CDR1 LGHNA, CDR2 YSLEER. This CDR3 region has 14 residues. The CDR3 DNA is TGCGCCAGCAGCCAAGTTCGGACAAGCTATGGCCACACCTTC. It encodes CASSQVRTSYGHTF.

By proportion, this clonotype is large. One end of the junction varies from germline; a read error may be responsible. The gene calls are TRBV5-4 and TRBJ2-7, with D perhaps TRBD1 (5 bases). Germline CDR1 is SGHNT and CDR2 is YYREEE (reference sequence). There are 13 residues in the CDR3. CDR3 loop: CASSVQGFNEQYF. The CDR3 DNA reads as TGTGCCAGCAGCGTTCAGGGCTTCAACGAGCAGTACTTT.

This clonotype was seen only a few times. A much larger clone differs from this one at a single base, so this may be a read error. The chain joins TRBV19 to TRBJ1-1, with 7 bases aligning to TRBD1. From germline, CDR1 is LNHDA and CDR2 SQIVND (reference sequence). CDR3 size: 15 residues. CDR3 bases: TGTGCCAGTAGTATCCTTACGACAGGGAACGCTGAAGCTTTCTTT. It codes for CASSILTTGNAEAFF.

The gene calls are TRBV28 and TRBJ2-1; D gene uncertain. This CDR3 spans 12 amino acids. CDR1 and CDR2 (germline): MDHEN, SYDVKM. V was cut by 8 bases and J by 6 bases, with 11 bases left in between. The DNA of the CDR3 is TGTGCCAGCGCTGTTTTAGGCAATGAGCAGTTCTTC. Residues: CASAVLGNEQFF. The full variable domain, rest sourced from reference TRBV28 and TRBJ2-1, is DVKVTQSSRYLVKRTGEKVFLECVQDMDHENMFWYRQDPGLGLRLIYFSYDVKMKEKGDIPEGYSVSREKKERFSLILESASTNQTSMYLCASAVLGNEQFFGPGTRLTVL.

Remarks on this clonotype: A junction end diverges from the germline sequence, so it may reflect a read error. The chain couples TRBV15 to TRBJ1-1; no reliable D call. Germline values: CDR1 LNHNV, CDR2 YYDKDF (reference sequence). This CDR3 is built from 15 residues. The CDR3 reads CTTSRDQVKNTEAFF. The CDR3 coding sequence is TGTACCACCAGCAGAGATCAGGTGAAGAACACTGAAGCTTTCTTT.

This clonotype is large (0.1 to 1%) within its sample. The chain employs TRBV29-1 and TRBJ2-1; possibly TRBD2 for D (6 bases). The CDR3 is 15 residues long. Germline V CDR1 and CDR2: SQVTM, ANQGSEA. The V gene lost 2 bases and the J gene lost 5 bases, with 16 bases spanning the gap. The CDR3 protein is CSVESWEDAHNEQFF. For the CDR3, the DNA is TGCAGCGTTGAATCTTGGGAGGACGCCCACAATGAGCAGTTCTTC.

The sample holds a few counts of this clonotype. This sequence joins TRBV7-2 and TRBJ2-1, with TRBD2 identical over 13 bases. Germline V CDR1 and CDR2: SGHTA, FQGNSA. Losses at the gene ends were 5 bases for V and 15 bases for J; bases not matched to a gene: 10. The CDR3 is 14 residues long. The CDR3 DNA follows: TGTGCCAGCAGCCTCCTAGGACTAGCGGGAGATCCGTTCTTC. Translated, it gives CASSLLGLAGDPFF.

By share of the sample, this clonotype is large. The genes are TRBV9 and TRBJ1-2, with D maybe TRBD1 (5 bases). V lost 0 bases, J lost 4 bases, and 10 bases lay in between. Looked up from germline, CDR1 is SGDLS and CDR2 is YYNGEE. The CDR3 is made up of 14 amino acids. In nucleotides, the CDR3 is TGTGCCAGCAGCGTAGAGGCAGGGTCCTATGGCTACACCTTC. Translation: CASSVEAGSYGYTF.

Sample share makes this clonotype large. The chain carries TRBV24-1 and TRBJ2-1; 9 bases align to TRBD2. The V segment lost 11 bases and the J segment 6 bases; nucleotides outside the gene matches: 7. Germline V gene sequence: CDR1 KGHDR, CDR2 SFDVKD. The length of the CDR3 is 13 residues. The CDR3 sequence: CASGGTSLNEQFF. In DNA form, the CDR3 reads TGTGCCAGCGGGGGGACTAGCCTCAATGAGCAGTTCTTC.

In regard to this clonotype: Mismatch with germline at one junction end may stem from a read error. V and J are TRBV12-5 and TRBJ1-4; D is undetermined. CDR3 size: 14 residues. CDR1 and CDR2 (germline): LGHNT, FRNRAP. The CDR3: CASGPDWSNEKLLF. Here the CDR3 DNA reads TGCGCTAGTGGCCCTGACTGGAGTAATGAAAAACTGCTTTTT.

By frequency in the sample, this clonotype is large. The chain has TRBV7-3 and TRBJ2-1; a weak D match, TRBD2 (5 bases). The CDR3 has 15 residues. Germline-derived CDR1 and CDR2 are SGHTA and FQGTGA. Trimming left V 2 bases short and J 0 bases short, with 8 bases between. The CDR3 sequence: CASSLEGSSYNEQFF. The CDR3, as DNA: TGTGCCAGCAGCTTAGAGGGCAGCTCCTACAATGAGCAGTTCTTC.

This clonotype is termed large. The rearrangement links TRBV11-3 to TRBJ2-1, with D maybe TRBD2 (6 bases). The germline V gene encodes CDR1 SGHNT and CDR2 YENEEA. The CDR3 is made up of 16 amino acids. V lost 2 bases to trimming and J lost 0 bases, with 11 bases between them. In nucleotides, the CDR3 is TGTGCCAGCAGCTTATTGTCCGGGAGCTCCTACAATGAGCAGTTCTTC. The encoded protein is CASSLLSGSSYNEQFF.

This clonotype is large (0.1 to 1%) in the sample. A much larger clone sits a single nucleotide away, making a read error possible. The rearrangement uses TRBV18 and TRBJ2-1, with D possibly matching TRBD1 (5 bases). CDR1 is KGHSH, CDR2 LQKENI, per germline. V lost 2 bases, J lost 3 bases, and 8 bases lay in between. The CDR3 covers 14 residues. CDR3 sequence reads: CASSPAGYYNEQFF. The CDR3 region has the DNA TGTGCCAGCTCACCAGCAGGGTACTACAATGAGCAGTTCTTC. Drawing the rest from reference TRBV18 and TRBJ2-1, the complete variable domain is NAGVMQNPRHLVRRRGQEARLRCSPMKGHSHVYWYRQLPEEGLKFMVYLQKENIIDESGMPKERFSAEFPKEGPSILRIQQVVRGDSAAYFCASSPAGYYNEQFFGPGTRLTVL.

By share, this clonotype counts as large (0.1 to 1%). The V gene is TRBV11-1, the J gene TRBJ2-1; D remains ambiguous. CDR1 and CDR2 from the germline V gene are SGHAT and FQDESV (reference sequence). V was clipped by 2 bases and J by 2 bases, with 4 bases between them. The CDR3 totals 13 residues. CDR3 residues: CASSLSTYNEQFF. The CDR3 DNA is TGTGCCAGCAGCTTAAGCACCTACAATGAGCAGTTCTTC.

This clonotype is large. The chain recombines TRBV5-8 with TRBJ2-7; perhaps TRBD1 as D (6 bases). In germline, CDR1 is SGHTS, CDR2 YDEGEE. Trimming removed 2 bases from V and 5 bases from J, with 11 bases in between. The CDR3 contains 13 residues. The CDR3: CASSFTNRDEQYF. CDR3 coding DNA: TGTGCCAGCAGCTTTACAAACAGGGACGAGCAGTACTTC.

In its sample, this clonotype ranks as large. The chain recombines TRBV9 with TRBJ2-1; 9 bases align to TRBD1. There are 15 residues in the CDR3. V shed 4 bases, J shed 8 bases, and the junction held 10 bases outside the gene matches. CDR1 and CDR2 (germline): SGDLS, YYNGEE. The CDR3 protein is CASSPWDRVVDEQFF. In DNA, the CDR3 is TGTGCCAGCAGCCCCTGGGACAGGGTCGTCGATGAGCAGTTCTTC.

This clonotype is labeled medium-sized (0.01 to 0.1%). The chain employs TRBV12-3 or TRBV12-4 and TRBJ2-3, with TRBD2 matching over 7 bases. V was pared by 7 bases and J by 4 bases, with 2 bases of the junction left unmatched. This CDR3 contains 12 residues. The CDR3, as DNA: TGTGCCAGCACCGCGGGGGCAGATACGCAGTATTTT. Its protein is CASTAGADTQYF.

By sample share, this clonotype is medium-sized. The rearrangement links TRBV28 to TRBJ2-2; the match to TRBD1 covers 10 bases. The CDR3 loop spans 16 amino acids. V lost 6 bases and J lost 8; bases outside the gene matches: 12. Per germline, CDR1 MDHEN and CDR2 SYDVKM. The CDR3 DNA is TGTGCCAGCAGCCCCCGAGGGGGGACAGGGGCAGGGGAGCTGTTTTTT. Translation gives CASSPRGGTGAGELFF.

This clonotype ranks as large. The V gene is TRBV28, the J gene TRBJ2-1; TRBD2 agrees at 11 bases. V dropped 5 bases and J dropped 4; count of bases not matched to a gene: 7. Germline V gene lookup returns CDR1 MDHEN and CDR2 SYDVKM. CDR3 length: 16 residues. The CDR3 region has the DNA TGTGCCAGCAGTCCCCTAGCGGGAGGACGTTACAATGAGCAGTTCTTC. Translating it yields CASSPLAGGRYNEQFF.

In its sample, this clonotype is large (0.1 to 1%). The V and J genes are TRBV5-6 and TRBJ2-1, with TRBD1 identical over 7 bases. The junction had 3 bases not matched to a gene; V was cut back by 2 bases and J by 4 bases. This CDR3 has 14 amino acids. Looked up from germline, CDR1 is SGHDT and CDR2 is YYEEEE. This CDR3 reads CASSFGQAYNEQFF. CDR3 in DNA: TGTGCCAGCAGCTTCGGACAGGCTTACAATGAGCAGTTCTTC.

This clonotype is large within its sample. The chain links TRBV2 to TRBJ1-4; 11 bases match TRBD1. The CDR3 sequence is 17 residues long. V gave up 6 bases and J gave up 6 bases; unmatched junction bases: 12. The germline CDR1 and CDR2 sequences are SNHLY and FYNNEI. CDR3 region: CASRTGQGGRADEKLFF. Here the CDR3 DNA reads TGTGCCAGCAGGACGGGACAGGGGGGACGGGCGGATGAAAAACTGTTTTTT.

This clonotype is deemed medium-sized. This sequence may be a read error, since a much larger clone differs from it by one base. The chain carries TRBV24-1 and TRBJ2-3, with D perhaps matching TRBD1 (6 bases). CDR1 is KGHDR, CDR2 SFDVKD, per germline. Trimming removed 2 bases at V and 6 bases at J, with 14 bases between. The CDR3 is made up of 15 amino acids. Here the CDR3 reads CATSDSRTAKDTQYF. In nucleotides, the CDR3 is TGTGCCACCAGTGATTCCAGGACAGCAAAGGATACGCAGTATTTT.

On this clonotype itself: A read error may produce the germline difference seen at one junction end. CDR3 in DNA: TGTGCCAGCAGTTTATTGGCGGCTCATAGCAATCGGCCCCAGCATTTT. Translating gives CASSLLAAHSNRPQHF. The chain combines TRBV27 with TRBJ1-5; the D is unclear. Germline assignment: CDR1 MNHEY and CDR2 SMNVEV (reference sequence). CDR3 size: 16 residues.

By sample share, this clonotype is large. The rearrangement joins TRBV29-1 to TRBJ2-1; D gene ambiguous. The CDR3 is 13 amino acids. Trimming shortened V by 4 bases and J by 6 bases, and 13 bases separated the two germline ends. Germline lookup yields CDR1 SQVTM and CDR2 ANQGSEA. CDR3 protein: CSVGRALRNEQFF. As DNA, the CDR3 is TGCAGCGTTGGACGCGCGTTACGCAATGAGCAGTTCTTC.

This rearrangement joins TRBV16 to TRBJ1-1; D unresolved. The CDR3 runs to 12 residues. With 4 bases removed from V and 4 bases from J, the gap between germline ends came to 7 bases. Germline V gives CDR1 KGHSY, CDR2 FQNENV. CDR3 DNA sequence: TGTGCCAGCAGCCCGGGGATCACTGAAGCTTTCTTT. Its translation: CASSPGITEAFF.